The clone carrying this T cell receptor beta chain was observed a few times. Trimming took off 5 bases at V and 2 bases at J, with 18 bases between the two ends. The CDR3 sequence is 17 residues long. CDR1 and CDR2 from the germline V gene are SGHTA and FQGNSA. TCRdb independently ran MiXCR on the RT-PCR reads; one entry per CDR3 protein. The sample lists hundreds of thousands of distinct CDR3 sequences, around 15% occurring once. This entry comes from a study of patients and donors after allogeneic stem cell transplantation. This clonotype was obtained from a human donor who was either an allogeneic HSCT recipient or a stem cell or donor lymphocyte infusion donor (not recorded which). It is not recorded whose cells these are; they may come from a transplant donor. Sequenced sample: blood, either unsorted or a sorted T cell fraction (not recorded which). This chain links TRBV7-2 with TRBJ1-4; no definite D call. For the CDR3, the DNA is TGTGCCAGCAGCATCCTTGGTTCGACACCTACTAATGAAAAACTGTTTTTT. Its protein is CASSILGSTPTNEKLFF.